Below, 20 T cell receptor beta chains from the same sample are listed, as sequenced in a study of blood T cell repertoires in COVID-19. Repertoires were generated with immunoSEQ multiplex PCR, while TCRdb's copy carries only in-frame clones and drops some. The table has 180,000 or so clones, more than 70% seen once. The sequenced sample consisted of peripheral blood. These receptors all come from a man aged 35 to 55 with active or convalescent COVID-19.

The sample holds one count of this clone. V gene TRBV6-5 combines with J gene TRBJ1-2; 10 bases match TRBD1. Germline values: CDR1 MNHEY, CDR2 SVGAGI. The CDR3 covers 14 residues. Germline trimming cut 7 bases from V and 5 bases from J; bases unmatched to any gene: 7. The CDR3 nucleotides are TGTGCCAGCACCAGGGACAGGGGAATTTATGGCTACACCTTC. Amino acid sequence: CASTRDRGIYGYTF.

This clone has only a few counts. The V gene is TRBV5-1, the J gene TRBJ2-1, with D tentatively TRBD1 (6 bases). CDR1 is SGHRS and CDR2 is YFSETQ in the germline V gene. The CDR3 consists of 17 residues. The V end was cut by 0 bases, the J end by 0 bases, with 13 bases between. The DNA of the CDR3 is TGCGCCAGCAGCTTGGGGCACGACAGGTACTCCTACAATGAGCAGTTCTTC. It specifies CASSLGHDRYSYNEQFF.

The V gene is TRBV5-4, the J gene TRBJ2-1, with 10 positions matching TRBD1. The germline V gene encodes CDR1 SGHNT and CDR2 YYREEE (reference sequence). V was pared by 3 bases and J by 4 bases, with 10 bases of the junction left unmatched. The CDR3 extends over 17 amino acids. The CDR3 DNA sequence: TGTGCCAGCAGCTGGGGGCCGGACAGGGGGGTATACAATGAGCAGTTCTTC. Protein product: CASSWGPDRGVYNEQFF.

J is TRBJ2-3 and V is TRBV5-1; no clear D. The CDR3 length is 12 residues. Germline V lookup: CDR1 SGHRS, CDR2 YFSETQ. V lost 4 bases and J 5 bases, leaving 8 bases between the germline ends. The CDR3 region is CASSPRVDTQYF. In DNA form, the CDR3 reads TGCGCCAGCAGCCCCCGGGTAGATACGCAGTATTTT.

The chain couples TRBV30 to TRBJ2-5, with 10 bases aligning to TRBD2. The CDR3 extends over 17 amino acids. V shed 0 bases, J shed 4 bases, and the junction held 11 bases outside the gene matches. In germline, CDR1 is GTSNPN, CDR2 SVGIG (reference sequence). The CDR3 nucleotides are TGTGCCTGGAGTGTAATACTAGCGGGGATAGTTGGAGAGACCCAGTACTTC. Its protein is CAWSVILAGIVGETQYF.

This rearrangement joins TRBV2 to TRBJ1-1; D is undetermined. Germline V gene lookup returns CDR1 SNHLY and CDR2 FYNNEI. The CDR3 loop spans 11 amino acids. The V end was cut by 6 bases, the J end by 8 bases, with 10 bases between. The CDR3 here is CASSLTVEAFF. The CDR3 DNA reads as TGTGCCAGCAGCCTTACAGTAGAAGCTTTCTTT.

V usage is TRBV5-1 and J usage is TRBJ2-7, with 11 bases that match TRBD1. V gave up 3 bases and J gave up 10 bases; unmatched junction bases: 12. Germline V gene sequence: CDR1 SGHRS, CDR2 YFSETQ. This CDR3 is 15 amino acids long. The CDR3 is CASSSRAGQGVTQYF. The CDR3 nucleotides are TGCGCCAGCAGCTCCAGAGCGGGACAGGGGGTAACCCAGTACTTC. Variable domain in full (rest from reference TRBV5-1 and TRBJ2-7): KAGVTQTPRYLIKTRGQQVTLSCSPISGHRSVSWYQQTPGQGLQFLFEYFSETQRNKGNFPGRFSGRQFSNSRSEMNVSTLELGDSALYLCASSSRAGQGVTQYFGPGTRLTVT.

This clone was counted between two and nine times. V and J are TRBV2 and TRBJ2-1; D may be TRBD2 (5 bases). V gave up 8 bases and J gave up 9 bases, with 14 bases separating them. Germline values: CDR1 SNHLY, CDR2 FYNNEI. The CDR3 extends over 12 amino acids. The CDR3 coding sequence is TGTGCCAGCGGGCAGTCCGCGGGTGAGCAGTTCTTC. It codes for CASGQSAGEQFF.

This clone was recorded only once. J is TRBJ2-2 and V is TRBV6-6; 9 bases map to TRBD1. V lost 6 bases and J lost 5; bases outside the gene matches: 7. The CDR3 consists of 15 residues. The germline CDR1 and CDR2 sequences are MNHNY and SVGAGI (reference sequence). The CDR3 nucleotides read TGTGCCAGCAGCCTCAGACAGGGGGGGACCGGGGAGCTGTTTTTT. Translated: CASSLRQGGTGELFF.

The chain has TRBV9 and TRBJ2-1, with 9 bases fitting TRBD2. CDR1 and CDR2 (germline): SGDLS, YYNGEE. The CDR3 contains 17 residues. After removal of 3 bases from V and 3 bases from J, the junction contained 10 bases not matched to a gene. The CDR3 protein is CASSGPLAGGVYNEQFF. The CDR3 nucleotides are TGTGCCAGCAGCGGTCCCCTGGCGGGGGGGGTCTACAATGAGCAGTTCTTC.

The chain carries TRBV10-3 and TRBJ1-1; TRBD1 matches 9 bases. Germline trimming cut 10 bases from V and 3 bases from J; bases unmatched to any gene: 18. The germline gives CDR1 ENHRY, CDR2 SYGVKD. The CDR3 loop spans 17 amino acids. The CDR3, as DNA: TGTGCCACCCGCCGGACCTTACAGGGGGCAATGGACACTGAAGCTTTCTTT. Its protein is CATRRTLQGAMDTEAFF.

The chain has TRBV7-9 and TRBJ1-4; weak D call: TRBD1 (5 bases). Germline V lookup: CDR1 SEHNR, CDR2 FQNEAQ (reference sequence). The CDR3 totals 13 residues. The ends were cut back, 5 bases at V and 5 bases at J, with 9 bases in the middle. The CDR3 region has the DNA TGTGCCAGCAGCGGGGGGAGGAATGAAAAACTGTTTTTT. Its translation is CASSGGRNEKLFF.

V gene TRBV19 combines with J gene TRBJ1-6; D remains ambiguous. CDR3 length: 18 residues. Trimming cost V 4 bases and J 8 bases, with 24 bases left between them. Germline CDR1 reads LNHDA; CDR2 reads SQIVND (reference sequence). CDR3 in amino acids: CASSTPSQAIPLHSPLHF. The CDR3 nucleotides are TGTGCCAGTAGTACCCCCTCGCAGGCGATCCCCCTCCATTCACCCCTCCACTTT. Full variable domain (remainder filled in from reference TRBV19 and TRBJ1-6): DGGITQSPKYLFRKEGQNVTLSCEQNLNHDAMYWYRQDPGQGLRLIYYSQIVNDFQKGDIAEGYSVSREKKESFPLTVTSAQKNPTAFYLCASSTPSQAIPLHSPLHFGNGTRLTVT.

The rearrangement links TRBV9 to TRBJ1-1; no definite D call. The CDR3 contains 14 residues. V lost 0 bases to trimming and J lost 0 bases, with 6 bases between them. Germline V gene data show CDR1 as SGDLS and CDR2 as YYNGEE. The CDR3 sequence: CASSVAHMNTEAFF. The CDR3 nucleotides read TGTGCCAGCAGCGTAGCCCACATGAACACTGAAGCTTTCTTT.

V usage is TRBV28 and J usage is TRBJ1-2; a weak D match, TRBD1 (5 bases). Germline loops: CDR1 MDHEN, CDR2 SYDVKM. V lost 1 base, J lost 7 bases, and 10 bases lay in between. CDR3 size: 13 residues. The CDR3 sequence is CASSLSTGGGYTF. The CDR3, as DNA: TGTGCCAGCAGTTTATCAACAGGCGGTGGCTACACCTTC.

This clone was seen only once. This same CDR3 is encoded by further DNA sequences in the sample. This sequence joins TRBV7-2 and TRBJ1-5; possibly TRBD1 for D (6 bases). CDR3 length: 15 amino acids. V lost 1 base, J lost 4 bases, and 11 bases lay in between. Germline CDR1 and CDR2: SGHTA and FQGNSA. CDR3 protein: CASSLEQGLNQPQHF. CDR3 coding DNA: TGTGCCAGCAGCTTAGAACAGGGTCTGAATCAGCCCCAGCATTTT.

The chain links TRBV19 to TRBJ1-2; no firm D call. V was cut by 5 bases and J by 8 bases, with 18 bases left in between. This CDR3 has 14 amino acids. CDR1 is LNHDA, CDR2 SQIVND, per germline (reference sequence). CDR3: CASSSIGVGEGYTF. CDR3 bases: TGTGCCAGTAGTTCCATCGGGGTCGGGGAAGGCTACACCTTC. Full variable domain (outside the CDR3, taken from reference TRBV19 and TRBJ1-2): DGGITQSPKYLFRKEGQNVTLSCEQNLNHDAMYWYRQDPGQGLRLIYYSQIVNDFQKGDIAEGYSVSREKKESFPLTVTSAQKNPTAFYLCASSSIGVGEGYTFGSGTRLTVV.

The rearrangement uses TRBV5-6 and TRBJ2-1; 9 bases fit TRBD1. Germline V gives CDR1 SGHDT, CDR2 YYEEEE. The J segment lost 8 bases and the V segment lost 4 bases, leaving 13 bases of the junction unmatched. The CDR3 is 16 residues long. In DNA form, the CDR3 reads TGTGCCAGCAGCCGCAAAGGGACAGGGACGTGGGATGAGCAGTTCTTC. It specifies CASSRKGTGTWDEQFF. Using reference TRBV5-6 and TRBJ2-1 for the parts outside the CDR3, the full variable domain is DAGVTQSPTHLIKTRGQQVTLRCSPKSGHDTVSWYQQALGQGPQFIFQYYEEEERQRGNFPDRFSGHQFPNYSSELNVNALLLGDSALYLCASSRKGTGTWDEQFFGPGTRLTVL.

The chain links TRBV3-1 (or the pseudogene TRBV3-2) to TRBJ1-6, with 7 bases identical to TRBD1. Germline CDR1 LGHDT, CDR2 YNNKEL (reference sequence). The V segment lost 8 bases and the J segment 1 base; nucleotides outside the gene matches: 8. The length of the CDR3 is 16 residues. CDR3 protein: CASGPGGLSYNSPLHF. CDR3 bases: TGTGCCAGCGGTCCAGGGGGTCTGTCCTATAATTCACCCCTCCACTTT.

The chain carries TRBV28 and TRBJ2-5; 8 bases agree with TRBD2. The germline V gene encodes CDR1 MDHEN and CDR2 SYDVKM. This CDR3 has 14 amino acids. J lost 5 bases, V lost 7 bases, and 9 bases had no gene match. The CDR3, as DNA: TGTGCCAGCACTAACTCTAGCGGGTTGGAGACCCAGTACTTC. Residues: CASTNSSGLETQYF.